The entry below describes one T cell receptor (beta chain). Its antigen remains unidentified. TCRdb used MiXCR to reprocess the 5' RACE reads, holding one entry per CDR3 protein. The profile shows 300,000 to 400,000 distinct CDR3 sequences, roughly 8.7% of them singletons. The CDR3 sequence is 12 residues long. Trimming at V came to 4 bases and at J to 10 bases, leaving 6 bases not matched to a gene. The sample originates from a study of T cells after yellow fever vaccination. Study-level information: Fractions low in cell number were prepared with SMART-Seq v4 Ultra Low Input.

Study-level points and caveats: Subsequent booster samples again held most clones from primary vaccination (nearly 98% CD4, roughly 90% CD8).

This TCR was sampled from a man younger than 35 who received the YFV17D yellow fever vaccine. V usage is TRBV12-3 or TRBV12-4 and J usage is TRBJ1-1, with 7 positions matching TRBD1. The sequencing used PBMCs, collected on the day of the first yellow fever vaccination. CDR3 residues: CASSSRQGVAFF. As DNA, the CDR3 is TGTGCCAGCAGTTCCCGACAGGGAGTAGCTTTCTTT.